The following is a TCR beta chain sequence with its context. Sequencing was performed with immunoSEQ multiplex PCR; in TCRdb, only in-frame clones are kept and a portion is missing. Of around 60,000 clones listed, more than 60% were seen once; the top ten hold about 17%. The data belong to a study of blood T cell repertoires in COVID-19. Study context: T cells, B-cell-depleted T cells, or PBMCs provided the cDNA or gDNA that served as material.

In germline, CDR1 is MDHEN, CDR2 SYDVKM. V shed 7 bases and J shed 2 bases, with 14 bases lying between them. The CDR3 has 14 residues. The sample taken for sequencing was peripheral blood. The chain joins TRBV28 to TRBJ1-2; the D gene is possibly TRBD1 (5 bases). The origin of this receptor is a woman aged 45-59 years with active or convalescent COVID-19. CDR3 nucleotide sequence: TGTGCCAGCACTCACGGGCAGGGCAACTATGGCTACACCTTC. It encodes CASTHGQGNYGYTF.